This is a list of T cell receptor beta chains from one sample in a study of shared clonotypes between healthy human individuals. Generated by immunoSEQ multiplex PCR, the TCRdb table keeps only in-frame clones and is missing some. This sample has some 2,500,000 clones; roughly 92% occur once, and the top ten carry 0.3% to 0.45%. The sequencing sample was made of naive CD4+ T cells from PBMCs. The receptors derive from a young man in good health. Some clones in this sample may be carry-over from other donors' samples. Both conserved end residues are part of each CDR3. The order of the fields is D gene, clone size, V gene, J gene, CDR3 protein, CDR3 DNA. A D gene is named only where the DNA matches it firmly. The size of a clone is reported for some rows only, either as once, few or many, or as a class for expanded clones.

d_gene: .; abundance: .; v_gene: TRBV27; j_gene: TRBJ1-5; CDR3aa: CASSLTPSSLWPQHF; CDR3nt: TGTGCCAGCAGTTTGACCCCCTCTAGTCTGTGGCCCCAGCATTTT
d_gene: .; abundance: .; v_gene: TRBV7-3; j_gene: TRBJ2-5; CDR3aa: CASSLSHGETQYF; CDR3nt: TGTGCCAGCAGCCTGAGCCACGGAGAGACCCAGTACTTC
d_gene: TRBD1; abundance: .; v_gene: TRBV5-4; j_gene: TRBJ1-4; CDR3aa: CASSSTGDSNEKLFF; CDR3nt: TGTGCCAGCAGCTCTACAGGGGATTCTAATGAAAAACTGTTTTTT
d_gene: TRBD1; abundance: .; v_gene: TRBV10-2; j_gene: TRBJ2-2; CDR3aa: CASTNHEDRSAELFF; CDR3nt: TGCGCCAGCACCAACCACGAGGACAGGTCTGCGGAGCTGTTTTTT
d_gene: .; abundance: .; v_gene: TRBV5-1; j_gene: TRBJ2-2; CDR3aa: CASSLEQGTNTGELFF; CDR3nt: TGCGCCAGCAGCTTGGAACAGGGAACGAACACCGGGGAGCTGTTTTTT
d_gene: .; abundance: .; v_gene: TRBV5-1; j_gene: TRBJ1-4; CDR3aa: CASSLGVFATNEKLFF; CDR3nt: TGCGCCAGCAGCTTGGGGGTTTTTGCAACTAATGAAAAACTGTTTTTT
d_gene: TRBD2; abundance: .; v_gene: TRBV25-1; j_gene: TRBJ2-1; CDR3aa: CASSESPSGSSYNEQFF; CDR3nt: TGTGCCAGCAGTGAATCGCCTAGCGGGAGCTCCTACAATGAGCAGTTCTTC
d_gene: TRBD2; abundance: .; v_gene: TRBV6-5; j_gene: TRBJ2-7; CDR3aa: CASSYSLAEAYEQYF; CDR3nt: TGTGCCAGCAGTTACTCCCTAGCGGAGGCCTACGAGCAGTACTTC
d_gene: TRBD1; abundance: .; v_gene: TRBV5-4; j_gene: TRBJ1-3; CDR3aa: CASSPRGQGAYGNTIYF; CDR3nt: TGTGCCAGCAGCCCCCGTGGACAGGGGGCTTATGGAAACACCATATATTTT
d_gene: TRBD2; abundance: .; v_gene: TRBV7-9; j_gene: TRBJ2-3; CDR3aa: CASSLAAGTSVSTDTQYF; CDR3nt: TGTGCCAGCAGCTTAGCAGCGGGGACTAGCGTGAGCACAGATACGCAGTATTTT
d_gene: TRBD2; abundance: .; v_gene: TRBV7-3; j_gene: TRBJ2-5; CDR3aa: CASSLTSVAGYQETQYF; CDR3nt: TGTGCCAGCAGCTTAACGTCGGTAGCGGGATACCAAGAGACCCAGTACTTC
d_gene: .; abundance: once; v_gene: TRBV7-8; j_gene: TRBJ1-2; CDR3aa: CASSLDRGYGYTF; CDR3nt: TGTGCCAGCAGCTTAGATAGGGGTTACGGCTACACCTTC
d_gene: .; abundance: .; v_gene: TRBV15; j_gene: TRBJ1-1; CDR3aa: CATSRDYVGTAFGAFF; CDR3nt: TGTGCCACCAGCAGAGATTACGTCGGGACCGCGTTCGGAGCTTTCTTT
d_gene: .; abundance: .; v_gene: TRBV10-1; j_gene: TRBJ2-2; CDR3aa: CASQSRQGNTGELFF; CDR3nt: TGCGCCAGCCAATCCAGGCAGGGGAACACCGGGGAGCTGTTTTTT
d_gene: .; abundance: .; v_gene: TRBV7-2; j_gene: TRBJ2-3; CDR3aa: CASSQDGPPSTDTQYF; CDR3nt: TGTGCCAGCAGCCAAGACGGGCCGCCAAGCACAGATACGCAGTATTTT
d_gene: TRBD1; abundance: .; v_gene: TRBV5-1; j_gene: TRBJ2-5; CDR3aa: CASSPGGTQETQYF; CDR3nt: TGCGCCAGCAGCCCAGGGGGAACACAAGAGACCCAGTACTTC
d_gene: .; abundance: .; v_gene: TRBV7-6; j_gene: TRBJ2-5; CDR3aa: CASSLAGSQETQYF; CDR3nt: TGTGCCAGCAGCTTAGCGGGCAGCCAAGAGACCCAGTACTTC
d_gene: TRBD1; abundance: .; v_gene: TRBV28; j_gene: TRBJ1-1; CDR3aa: CASSSGQGAFF; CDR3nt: TGTGCCAGCAGTTCCGGACAGGGAGCTTTCTTT